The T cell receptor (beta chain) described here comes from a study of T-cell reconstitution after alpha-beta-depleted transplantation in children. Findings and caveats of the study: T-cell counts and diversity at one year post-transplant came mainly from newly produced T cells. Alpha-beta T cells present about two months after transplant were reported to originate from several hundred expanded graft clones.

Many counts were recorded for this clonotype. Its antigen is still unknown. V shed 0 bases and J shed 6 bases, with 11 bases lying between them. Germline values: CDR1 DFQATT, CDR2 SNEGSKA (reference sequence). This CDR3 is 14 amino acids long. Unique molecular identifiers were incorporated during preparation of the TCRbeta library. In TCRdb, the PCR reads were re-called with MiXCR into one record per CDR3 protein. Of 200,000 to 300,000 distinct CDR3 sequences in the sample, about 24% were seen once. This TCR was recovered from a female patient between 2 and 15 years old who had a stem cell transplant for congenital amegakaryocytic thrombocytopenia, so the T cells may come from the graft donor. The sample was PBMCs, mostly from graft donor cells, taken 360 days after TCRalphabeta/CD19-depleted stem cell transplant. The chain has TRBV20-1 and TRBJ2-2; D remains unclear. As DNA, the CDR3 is TGCAGTGCTAGAGATCGAGGCACGGCCGGGGAGCTGTTTTTT. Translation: CSARDRGTAGELFF.